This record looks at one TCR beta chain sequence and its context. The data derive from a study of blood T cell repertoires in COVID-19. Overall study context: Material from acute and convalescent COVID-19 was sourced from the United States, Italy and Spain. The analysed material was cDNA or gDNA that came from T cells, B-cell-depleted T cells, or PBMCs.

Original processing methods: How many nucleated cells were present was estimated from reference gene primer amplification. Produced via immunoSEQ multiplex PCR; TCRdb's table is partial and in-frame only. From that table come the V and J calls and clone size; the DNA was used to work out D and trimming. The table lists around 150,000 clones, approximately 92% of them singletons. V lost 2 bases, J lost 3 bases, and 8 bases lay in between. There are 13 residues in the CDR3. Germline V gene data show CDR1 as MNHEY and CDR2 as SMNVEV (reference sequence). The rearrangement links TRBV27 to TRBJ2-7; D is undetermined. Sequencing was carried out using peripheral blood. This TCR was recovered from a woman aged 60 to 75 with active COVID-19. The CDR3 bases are TGTGCCAGCAGTTTAACGGAGAACTACGAGCAGTACTTC. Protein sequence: CASSLTENYEQYF.